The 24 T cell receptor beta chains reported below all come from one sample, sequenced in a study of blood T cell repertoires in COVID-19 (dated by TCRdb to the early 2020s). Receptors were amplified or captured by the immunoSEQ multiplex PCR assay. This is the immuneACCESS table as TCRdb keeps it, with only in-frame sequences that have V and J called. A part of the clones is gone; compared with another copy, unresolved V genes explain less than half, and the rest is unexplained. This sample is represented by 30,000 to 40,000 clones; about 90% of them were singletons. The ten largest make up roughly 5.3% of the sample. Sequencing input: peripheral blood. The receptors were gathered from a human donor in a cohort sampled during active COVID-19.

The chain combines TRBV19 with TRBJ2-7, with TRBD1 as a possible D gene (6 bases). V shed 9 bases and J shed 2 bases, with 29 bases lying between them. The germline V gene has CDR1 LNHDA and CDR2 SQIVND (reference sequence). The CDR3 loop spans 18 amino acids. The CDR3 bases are TGTGCCAGCCCCAGGGGTACTATGGAGGCCCAGCCAACCTACGAGCAGTACGTC. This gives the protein CASPRGTMEAQPTYEQYV.

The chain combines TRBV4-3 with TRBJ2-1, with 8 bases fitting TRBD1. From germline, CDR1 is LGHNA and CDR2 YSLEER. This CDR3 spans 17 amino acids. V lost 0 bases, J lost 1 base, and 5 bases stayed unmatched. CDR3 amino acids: CASSQDANRGSYNEQFF. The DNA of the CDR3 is TGCGCCAGCAGCCAAGATGCCAACAGGGGGTCCTACAATGAGCAGTTCTTC.

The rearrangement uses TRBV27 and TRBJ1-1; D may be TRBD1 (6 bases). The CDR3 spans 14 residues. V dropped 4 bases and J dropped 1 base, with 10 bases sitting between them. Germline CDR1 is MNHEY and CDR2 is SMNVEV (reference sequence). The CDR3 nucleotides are TGTGCCAGCAGTTACAGGGAGAGGAACACTGAAGCTTTCTTT. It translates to CASSYRERNTEAFF.

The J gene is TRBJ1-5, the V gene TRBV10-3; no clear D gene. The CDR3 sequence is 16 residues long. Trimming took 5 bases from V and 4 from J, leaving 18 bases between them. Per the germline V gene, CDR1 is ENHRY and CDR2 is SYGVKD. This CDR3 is CAISPSTGEINQPQHF. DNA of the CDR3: TGTGCCATCAGTCCCTCGACTGGGGAGATAAATCAGCCCCAGCATTTT.

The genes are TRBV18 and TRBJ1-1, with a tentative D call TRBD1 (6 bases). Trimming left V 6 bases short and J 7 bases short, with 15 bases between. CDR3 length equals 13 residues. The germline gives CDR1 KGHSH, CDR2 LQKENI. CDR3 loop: CASSLQGLGEAFF. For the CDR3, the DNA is TGTGCCAGCTCTTTACAGGGTTTAGGTGAAGCTTTCTTT. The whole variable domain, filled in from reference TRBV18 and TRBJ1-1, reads NAGVMQNPRHLVRRRGQEARLRCSPMKGHSHVYWYRQLPEEGLKFMVYLQKENIIDESGMPKERFSAEFPKEGPSILRIQQVVRGDSAAYFCASSLQGLGEAFFGQGTRLTVV.

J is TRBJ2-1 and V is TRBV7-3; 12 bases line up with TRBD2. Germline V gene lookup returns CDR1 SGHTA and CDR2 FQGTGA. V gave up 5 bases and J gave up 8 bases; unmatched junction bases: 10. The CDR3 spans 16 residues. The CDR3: CASSPFPGLAGHEQFF. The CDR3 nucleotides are TGTGCCAGCAGCCCCTTTCCGGGACTAGCGGGCCATGAGCAGTTCTTC. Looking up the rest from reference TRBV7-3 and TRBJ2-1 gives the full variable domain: GAGVSQTPSNKVTEKGKYVELRCDPISGHTALYWYRQSLGQGPEFLIYFQGTGAADDSGLPNDRFFAVRPEGSVSTLKIQRTERGDSAVYLCASSPFPGLAGHEQFFGPGTRLTVL.

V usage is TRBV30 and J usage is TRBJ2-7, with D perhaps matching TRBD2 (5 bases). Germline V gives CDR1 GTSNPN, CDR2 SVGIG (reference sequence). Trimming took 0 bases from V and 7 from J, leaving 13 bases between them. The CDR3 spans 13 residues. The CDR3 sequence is CAWSVGGGWEQYV. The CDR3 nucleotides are TGTGCCTGGAGTGTAGGAGGAGGTTGGGAGCAGTACGTC.

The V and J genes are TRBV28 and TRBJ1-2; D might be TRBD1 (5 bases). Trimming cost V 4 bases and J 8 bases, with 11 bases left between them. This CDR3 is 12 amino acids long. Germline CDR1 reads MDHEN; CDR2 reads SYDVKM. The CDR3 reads CASSSGGVGYTF. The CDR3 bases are TGTGCCAGCAGTTCCGGAGGGGTCGGCTACACCTTC.

The CDR3 DNA reads TGCAGCGTTGAGGAGGCCAATGAAAAACTGTTTTTT. Residues: CSVEEANEKLFF. The V call is TRBV29-1, the J call TRBJ1-4; D not resolved. CDR1 and CDR2 from the germline V gene are SQVTM and ANQGSEA. V gave up 3 bases and J gave up 5 bases, with 7 bases separating them. CDR3 size: 12 residues.

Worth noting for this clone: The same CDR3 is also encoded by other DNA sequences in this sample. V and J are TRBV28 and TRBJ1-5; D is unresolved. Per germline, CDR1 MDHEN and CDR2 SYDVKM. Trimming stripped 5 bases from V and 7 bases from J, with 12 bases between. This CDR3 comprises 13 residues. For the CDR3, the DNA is TGTGCCAGCAGTCCCCCTGGAGGGCAGCCCCAGCATTTT. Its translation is CASSPPGGQPQHF.

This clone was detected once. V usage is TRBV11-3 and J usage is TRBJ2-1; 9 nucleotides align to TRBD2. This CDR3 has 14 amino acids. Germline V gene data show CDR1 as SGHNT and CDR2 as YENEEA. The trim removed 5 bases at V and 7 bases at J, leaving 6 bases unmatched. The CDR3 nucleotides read TGTGCCAGCAGCCGTGAAGCGGGGGGAAATGAGCAGTTCTTC. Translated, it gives CASSREAGGNEQFF.

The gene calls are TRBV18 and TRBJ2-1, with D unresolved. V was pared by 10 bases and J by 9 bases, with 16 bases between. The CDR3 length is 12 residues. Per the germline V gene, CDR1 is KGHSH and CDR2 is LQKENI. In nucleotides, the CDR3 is TGTGCCACCTCCCAGGTCAGTGGTGAGCAGTTCTTC. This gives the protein CATSQVSGEQFF.

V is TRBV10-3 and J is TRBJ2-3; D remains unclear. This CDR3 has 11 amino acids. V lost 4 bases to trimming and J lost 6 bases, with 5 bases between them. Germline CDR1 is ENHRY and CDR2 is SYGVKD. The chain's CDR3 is CAISVYDTQYF. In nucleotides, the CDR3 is TGTGCCATCAGTGTCTACGATACGCAGTATTTT.

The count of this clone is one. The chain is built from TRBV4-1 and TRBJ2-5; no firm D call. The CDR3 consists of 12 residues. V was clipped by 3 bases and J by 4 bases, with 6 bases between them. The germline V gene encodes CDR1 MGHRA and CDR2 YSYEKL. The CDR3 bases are TGCGCCAGCAGCCAGGCAGGAGAGACCCAGTACTTC. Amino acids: CASSQAGETQYF.

CDR3 bases: TGTGCCAGCAGTTTCCCCACCCAGGAGGGGAGCTCCTACAATGAGCAGTTCTTC. Its protein product is CASSFPTQEGSSYNEQFF. The V gene is TRBV28, the J gene TRBJ2-1; the D gene is possibly TRBD2 (6 bases). Germline V lookup: CDR1 MDHEN, CDR2 SYDVKM. There are 18 residues in the CDR3. V dropped 3 bases and J dropped 0 bases, with 18 bases sitting between them.

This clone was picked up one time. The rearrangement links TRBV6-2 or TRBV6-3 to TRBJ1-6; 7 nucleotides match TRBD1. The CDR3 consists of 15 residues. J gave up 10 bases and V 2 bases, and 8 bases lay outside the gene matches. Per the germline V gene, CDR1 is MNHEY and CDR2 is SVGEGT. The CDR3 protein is CASSYEQGISSPLHF. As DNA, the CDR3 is TGTGCCAGCAGTTACGAACAGGGGATATCCTCACCCCTCCACTTT.

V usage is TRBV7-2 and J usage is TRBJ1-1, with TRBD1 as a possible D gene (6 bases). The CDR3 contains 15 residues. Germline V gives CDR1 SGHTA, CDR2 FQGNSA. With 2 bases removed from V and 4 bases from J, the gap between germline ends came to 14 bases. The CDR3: CASSLSGTRATEAFF. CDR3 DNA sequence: TGTGCCAGCAGCTTATCAGGGACACGGGCCACTGAAGCTTTCTTT.

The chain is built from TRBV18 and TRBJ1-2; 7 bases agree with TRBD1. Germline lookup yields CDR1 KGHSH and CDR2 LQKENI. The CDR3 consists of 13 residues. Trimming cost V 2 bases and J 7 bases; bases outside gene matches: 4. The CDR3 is CASSPEGAPGYTF. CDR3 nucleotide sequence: TGTGCCAGCTCACCAGAGGGGGCGCCTGGCTACACCTTC.

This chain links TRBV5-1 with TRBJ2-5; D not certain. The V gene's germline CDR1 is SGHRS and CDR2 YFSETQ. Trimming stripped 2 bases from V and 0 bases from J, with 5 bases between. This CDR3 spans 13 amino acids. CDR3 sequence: CASSFPNQETQYF. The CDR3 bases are TGCGCCAGCAGCTTCCCAAACCAAGAGACCCAGTACTTC. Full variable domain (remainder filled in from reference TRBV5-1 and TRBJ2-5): KAGVTQTPRYLIKTRGQQVTLSCSPISGHRSVSWYQQTPGQGLQFLFEYFSETQRNKGNFPGRFSGRQFSNSRSEMNVSTLELGDSALYLCASSFPNQETQYFGPGTRLLVL.

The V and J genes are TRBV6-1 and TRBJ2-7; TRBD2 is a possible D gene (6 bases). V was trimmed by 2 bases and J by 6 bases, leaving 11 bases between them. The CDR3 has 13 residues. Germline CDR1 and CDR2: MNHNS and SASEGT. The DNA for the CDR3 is TGTGCCAGCAGTGAACTATGGGGACTCGAGCAGTACGTC. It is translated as CASSELWGLEQYV.

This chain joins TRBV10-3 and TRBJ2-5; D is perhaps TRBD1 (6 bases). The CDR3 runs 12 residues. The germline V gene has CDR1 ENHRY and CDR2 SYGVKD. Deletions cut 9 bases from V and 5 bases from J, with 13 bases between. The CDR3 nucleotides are TGTGCCATAGCTTCTAGGGGGGAGACCCAGTACTTC. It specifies CAIASRGETQYF.

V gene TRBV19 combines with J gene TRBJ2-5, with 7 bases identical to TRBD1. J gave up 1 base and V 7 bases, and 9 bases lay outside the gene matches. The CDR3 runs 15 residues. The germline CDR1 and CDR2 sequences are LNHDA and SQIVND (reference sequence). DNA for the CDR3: TGTGCCAGTACGAAGGGGGCTTGGTCCCAAGAGACCCAGTACTTC. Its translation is CASTKGAWSQETQYF.

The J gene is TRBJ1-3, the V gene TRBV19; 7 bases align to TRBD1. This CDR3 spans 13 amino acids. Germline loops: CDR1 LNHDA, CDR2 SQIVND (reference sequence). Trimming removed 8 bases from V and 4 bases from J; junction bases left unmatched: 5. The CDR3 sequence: CASDDRVGNTIYF. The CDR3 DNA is TGTGCCAGTGACGACAGGGTCGGAAACACCATATATTTT.

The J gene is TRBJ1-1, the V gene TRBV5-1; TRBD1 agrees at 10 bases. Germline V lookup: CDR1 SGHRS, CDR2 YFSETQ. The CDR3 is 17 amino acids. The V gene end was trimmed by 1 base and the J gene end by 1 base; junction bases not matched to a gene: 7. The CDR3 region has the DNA TGCGCCAGCAGCTTGTTTCCCGGGACAGGGGAGAACACTGAAGCTTTCTTT. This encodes CASSLFPGTGENTEAFF.